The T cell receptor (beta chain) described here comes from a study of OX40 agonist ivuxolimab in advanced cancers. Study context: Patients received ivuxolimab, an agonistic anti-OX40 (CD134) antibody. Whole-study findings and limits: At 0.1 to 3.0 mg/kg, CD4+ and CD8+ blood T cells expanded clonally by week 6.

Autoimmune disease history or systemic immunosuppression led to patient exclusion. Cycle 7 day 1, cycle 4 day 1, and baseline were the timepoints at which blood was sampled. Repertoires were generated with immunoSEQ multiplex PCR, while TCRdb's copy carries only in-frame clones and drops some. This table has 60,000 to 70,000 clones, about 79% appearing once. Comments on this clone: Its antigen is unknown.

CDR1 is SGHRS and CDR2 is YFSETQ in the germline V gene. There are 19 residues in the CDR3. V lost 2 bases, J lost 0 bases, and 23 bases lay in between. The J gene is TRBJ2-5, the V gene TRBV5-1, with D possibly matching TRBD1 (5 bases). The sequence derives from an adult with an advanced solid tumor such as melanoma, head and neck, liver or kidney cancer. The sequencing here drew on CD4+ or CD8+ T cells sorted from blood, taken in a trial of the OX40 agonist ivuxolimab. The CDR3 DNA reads TGCGCCAGCAGCTTATCACCGAGTAGCCGACAGCGCTACCAAGAGACCCAGTACTTC. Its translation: CASSLSPSSRQRYQETQYF.